The 27 T cell receptor beta chains below all came from one sample that was sequenced in a study of shared clonotypes between healthy human individuals. Assay: immunoSEQ multiplex PCR; the TCRdb copy retains only in-frame clones and omits some. The data show about 2.3 million clones, more than 85% seen once. Material for sequencing was naive CD4+ T cells from PBMCs. The subset denotes: CD45RA+ positively selected. These receptor sequences come from a young man in good health. Some clones in this sample may be carry-over from other donors' samples.

The chain carries TRBV30 and TRBJ2-1, with 8 positions matching TRBD2. The CDR3 spans 18 residues. Germline CDR1 reads GTSNPN; CDR2 reads SVGIG (reference sequence). V gave up 1 base and J gave up 0 bases; unmatched junction bases: 11. The CDR3 DNA follows: TGTGCCTGGAGTGGAGGACCTGGGACTAGGGGCTCCTACAATGAGCAGTTCTTC. Residues: CAWSGGPGTRGSYNEQFF.

Note on this clone: Distinct nucleotide sequences in the sample also encode this CDR3. The CDR3 sequence is CASSIYRGNQPQHF. In DNA, the CDR3 is TGTGCCAGTAGTATATACAGGGGTAATCAGCCCCAGCATTTT. The gene calls are TRBV19 and TRBJ1-5, with 7 bases identical to TRBD1. Germline loops: CDR1 LNHDA, CDR2 SQIVND (reference sequence). V was clipped by 2 bases and J by 4 bases; unmatched bases: 2. This CDR3 has 14 amino acids.

This chain connects TRBV11-2 to TRBJ2-5; D is undetermined. The ends were cut back, 4 bases at V and 6 bases at J, with 12 bases in the middle. Germline CDR1 and CDR2: SGHAT and FQNNGV. CDR3 size: 13 residues. CDR3 nucleotides: TGTGCCAGCAGCTCGATCGCGGCCAAGACCCAGTACTTC. As protein: CASSSIAAKTQYF.

V gene TRBV6-6 combines with J gene TRBJ2-7; 7 nucleotides line up with TRBD1. V gave up 0 bases and J gave up 4 bases; unmatched junction bases: 3. This CDR3 is 14 amino acids long. Germline CDR1 reads MNHNY; CDR2 reads SVGAGI (reference sequence). The CDR3 region is CASSYSGTVYEQYF. The DNA for the CDR3 is TGTGCCAGCAGTTACTCCGGGACAGTTTACGAGCAGTACTTC.

The chain has TRBV6-5 and TRBJ2-2; D assignment may be TRBD1 or TRBD2 (6 bases each). Germline CDR1 reads MNHEY; CDR2 reads SVGAGI. V was cut by 4 bases and J by 7 bases, with 13 bases left in between. The CDR3 sequence is 14 residues long. Here the CDR3 reads CASSLNRGHGELFF. DNA for the CDR3: TGTGCCAGCAGTTTGAATCGGGGGCACGGGGAGCTGTTTTTT.

V and J are TRBV27 and TRBJ2-3, with a weak D call TRBD2 (5 bases). The CDR3 extends over 15 amino acids. V was pared by 5 bases and J by 4 bases, with 16 bases between. The germline CDR1 and CDR2 sequences are MNHEY and SMNVEV (reference sequence). For the CDR3, the DNA is TGTGCCAGCAGTCCCCTTAATCGGGGTGCAGATACGCAGTATTTT. Translation: CASSPLNRGADTQYF.

The chain joins TRBV11-2 to TRBJ2-3, with 9 positions matching TRBD2. Germline V gene lookup returns CDR1 SGHAT and CDR2 FQNNGV. V lost 0 bases to trimming and J lost 10 bases; unmatched junction nucleotides: 2. The CDR3 runs 13 residues. CDR3 in amino acids: CASSLDLAGPQYF. DNA of the CDR3: TGTGCCAGCAGCTTAGATCTAGCGGGACCGCAGTATTTT.

The gene calls are TRBV19 and TRBJ2-7; D possibly corresponds to TRBD2 (5 bases). Germline CDR1 reads LNHDA; CDR2 reads SQIVND (reference sequence). The CDR3 has 13 residues. V shed 5 bases and J shed 7 bases, with 15 bases lying between them. This CDR3 is CASSAAGPREQYF. The CDR3 DNA reads as TGTGCCAGTAGTGCGGCGGGCCCTAGGGAGCAGTACTTC. The variable domain in full, with the rest retrieved from reference TRBV19 and TRBJ2-7, is DGGITQSPKYLFRKEGQNVTLSCEQNLNHDAMYWYRQDPGQGLRLIYYSQIVNDFQKGDIAEGYSVSREKKESFPLTVTSAQKNPTAFYLCASSAAGPREQYFGPGTRLTVT.

The rearrangement uses TRBV6-6 and TRBJ2-7; D is unresolved. The CDR3 totals 12 residues. V gave up 0 bases and J gave up 6 bases, with 6 bases separating them. Germline V gives CDR1 MNHNY, CDR2 SVGAGI (reference sequence). The CDR3 is CASSYSMAEQYF. DNA of the CDR3: TGTGCCAGCAGTTACTCGATGGCCGAGCAGTACTTC.

J is TRBJ2-7 and V is TRBV4-2; D might be TRBD1 (5 bases). The germline CDR1 and CDR2 sequences are LGHNA and YNFKEQ. The CDR3 runs to 14 residues. The V end lost 1 base, the J end lost 4 bases, and 11 bases lay between the germline ends. The DNA for the CDR3 is TGTGCCAGCAGCCAAGGACCAGGGAATTACGAGCAGTACTTC. It specifies CASSQGPGNYEQYF.

This chain joins TRBV18 and TRBJ2-7; D is unclear. The CDR3 consists of 12 residues. Germline values: CDR1 KGHSH, CDR2 LQKENI. Trimming took off 3 bases at V and 7 bases at J, with 10 bases between the two ends. As DNA, the CDR3 is TGTGCCAGCTCACCCGGCCTGGGGGAGCAGTACTTC. Its protein is CASSPGLGEQYF.

The chain couples TRBV2 to TRBJ2-5, with 9 bases matching TRBD1. The V segment lost 5 bases and the J segment 4 bases; nucleotides outside the gene matches: 2. Looked up from germline, CDR1 is SNHLY and CDR2 is FYNNEI. CDR3 size: 13 residues. The CDR3 nucleotides read TGTGCCAGCAGTAGGGGACAGGGAGAGACCCAGTACTTC. Encoded protein: CASSRGQGETQYF.

The V gene is TRBV23-1, the J gene TRBJ2-1; either TRBD1 or TRBD2 may supply D (5 bases each). TRBV23-1 has ORF status, its function being uncertain. V lost 2 bases, J lost 14 bases, and 19 bases lay in between. The CDR3 loop spans 14 amino acids. The CDR3 spells CASSQKRGGPGEFF. The CDR3 bases are TGCGCCAGCAGTCAAAAGAGGGGCGGACCCGGGGAGTTCTTC.

The genes are TRBV27 and TRBJ2-5; the match to TRBD2 covers 9 bases. The CDR3 length is 15 residues. The germline V gene has CDR1 MNHEY and CDR2 SMNVEV (reference sequence). V shed 6 bases and J 3 bases; nucleotides not matched to a gene: 8. CDR3 DNA: TGTGCCAGCAGCTCACCGGGACTAGCAAAAGAGACCCAGTACTTC. This gives the protein CASSSPGLAKETQYF.

The chain employs TRBV15 and TRBJ1-1; tentative D call: TRBD1 (6 bases). This CDR3 contains 20 residues. CDR1 LNHNV and CDR2 YYDKDF come from the germline V gene (reference sequence). Deletions cut 8 bases from V and 0 bases from J, with 31 bases between. The CDR3 is CATPSQGERGGVLVNTEAFF. The CDR3 nucleotides are TGTGCCACCCCAAGCCAAGGGGAACGAGGGGGTGTATTGGTGAACACTGAAGCTTTCTTT.

In DNA, the CDR3 is TGTGCCAGCAGCGCCTATCCGGGATCAAGGCAGGTGGGCTACACCTTC. Translated, it gives CASSAYPGSRQVGYTF. The gene calls are TRBV9 and TRBJ1-2, with unresolved D. The CDR3 is 16 amino acids. The V gene lost 3 bases and the J gene lost 8 bases, with 23 bases spanning the gap. CDR1 is SGDLS and CDR2 is YYNGEE in the germline V gene.

This chain uses TRBV28 with TRBJ2-6; D gene unclear. V lost 5 bases to trimming and J lost 1 base, with 9 bases between them. CDR1 and CDR2 from the germline V gene are MDHEN and SYDVKM. CDR3 length: 15 amino acids. DNA of the CDR3: TGTGCCAGCAGTCCCCGAAGGTCTGGGGCCAACGTCCTGACTTTC. Residues: CASSPRRSGANVLTF.

This clone was counted once. The rearrangement links TRBV4-1 to TRBJ2-7, with TRBD1 matching over 12 bases. Trimming removed 3 bases from V and 7 bases from J; junction bases left unmatched: 7. Germline lookup yields CDR1 MGHRA and CDR2 YSYEKL. This CDR3 is 15 amino acids long. In nucleotides, the CDR3 is TGCGCCAGCAGCCAGACGGGGACAGGGGGCAGTGAGCAGTACTTC. Protein product: CASSQTGTGGSEQYF.

The chain links TRBV18 to TRBJ2-1, with TRBD1 identical over 11 bases. J lost 15 bases, V lost 6 bases, and 19 bases had no gene match. Looked up from germline, CDR1 is KGHSH and CDR2 is LQKENI. The CDR3 totals 16 residues. Here the CDR3 DNA reads TGTGCCAGCTCCCAAAAAGGGACAGGGGGTCCCCTACAGGCGTTCTTC. Translating gives CASSQKGTGGPLQAFF.

This clone turned up a few times. V is TRBV29-1 and J is TRBJ1-5; D gene unclear. Per the germline V gene, CDR1 is SQVTM and CDR2 is ANQGSEA. This CDR3 contains 13 residues. V was pared by 4 bases and J by 2 bases, with 9 bases between. CDR3 DNA: TGCAGCGTTGGAGGCGGACGCAATCAGCCCCAGCATTTT. It is translated as CSVGGGRNQPQHF.

The chain carries TRBV19 and TRBJ2-1, with a weak D call TRBD1 (5 bases). CDR1 and CDR2 (germline): LNHDA, SQIVND (reference sequence). The CDR3 length is 14 residues. Trimming removed 7 bases from V and 4 bases from J, with 14 bases in between. The CDR3 region has the DNA TGTGCCAGTACCTACTCACCAGGGTACAATGAGCAGTTCTTC. Residues: CASTYSPGYNEQFF.

The V gene is TRBV6-1, the J gene TRBJ1-4; 9 bases agree with TRBD1. The CDR3 sequence is 14 residues long. The trim removed 8 bases at V and 8 bases at J, leaving 9 bases unmatched. Germline CDR1 MNHNS, CDR2 SASEGT. DNA of the CDR3: TGTGCCAGCGGGGGGACAGGGAGTCGCGAAAAACTGTTTTTT. The encoded protein is CASGGTGSREKLFF.

The chain combines TRBV6-6 with TRBJ1-1; D unresolved. The CDR3 extends over 13 amino acids. The V gene lost 10 bases and the J gene lost 6 bases, with 18 bases spanning the gap. Germline-derived CDR1 and CDR2 are MNHNY and SVGAGI (reference sequence). The CDR3 loop is CATTPRPGSEAFF. CDR3 DNA: TGTGCCACCACACCACGACCGGGTTCTGAAGCTTTCTTT.

CDR3 nucleotides: TGCAGCGTTGCCGTCGGGGGATCAGGTACAGATACGCAGTATTTT. This sequence encodes CSVAVGGSGTDTQYF. The J gene is TRBJ2-3, the V gene TRBV29-1, with a possible D match to TRBD2 (6 bases). CDR3 length: 15 residues. V lost 4 bases and J 3 bases, leaving 17 bases between the germline ends. The germline V gene has CDR1 SQVTM and CDR2 ANQGSEA.

The chain couples TRBV14 to TRBJ2-1; D remains unclear. Deletions cut 1 base from V and 12 bases from J, with 13 bases between. CDR1 and CDR2 (germline): SGHDN, FVKESK. CDR3 length: 13 amino acids. CDR3 sequence reads: CASSQAAALRQFF. The CDR3 bases are TGTGCCAGCAGCCAAGCCGCGGCCCTGCGGCAGTTCTTC. The full variable domain, completed using reference TRBV14 and TRBJ2-1, is EAGVTQFPSHSVIEKGQTVTLRCDPISGHDNLYWYRRVMGKEIKFLLHFVKESKQDESGMPNNRFLAERTGGTYSTLKVQPAELEDSGVYFCASSQAAALRQFFGPGTRLTVL.

This sequence joins TRBV6-6 and TRBJ1-5; 7 nucleotides line up with TRBD1. V shed 8 bases and J 7 bases; nucleotides not matched to a gene: 14. The CDR3 contains 15 residues. Germline V gene sequence: CDR1 MNHNY, CDR2 SVGAGI (reference sequence). The CDR3 nucleotides read TGTGCCAGCCTAATTAAGACAGGGCCAGGACAGCCCCAGCATTTT. It yields the protein CASLIKTGPGQPQHF.

The genes are TRBV5-4 and TRBJ2-1; D not certain. Germline CDR1 and CDR2: SGHNT and YYREEE (reference sequence). Trimming removed 1 base at V and 3 bases at J, with 5 bases between. The CDR3 is 13 residues long. CDR3 protein: CASSLSRYNEQFF. The CDR3 DNA follows: TGTGCCAGCAGCTTGAGTCGCTACAATGAGCAGTTCTTC.